Here is one TCR beta chain with its context. Its antigen is not identified. Sequenced by immunoSEQ multiplex PCR; TCRdb stores in-frame clones only, minus some. Among under 35,000 clones, roughly 90% were seen once, and the ten largest hold 14%. The data stem from a study of T cell responses to AZD1222 COVID-19 vaccine. Study conclusions and caveats: The donors showed a predominance of white British ancestry and of females, with possible underestimation of clonal diversity. At 160-218 and 743-854, vaccine-associated CD4 TCRs were dominant, and they spanned spike. Only a handful of people who got AZD1222 tested seropositive at baseline.

The sequence was obtained from an adult who received the AZD1222 COVID-19 vaccine. Material: peripheral blood, obtained 28 days after the second AZD1222 dose.

CDR3 DNA sequence: TGCAGCGTTGAAGAGTACTGGGAATCTGAAGCTTTCTTT. It yields the protein CSVEEYWESEAFF. The rearrangement joins TRBV29-1 to TRBJ1-1; D remains unclear. Germline V gives CDR1 SQVTM, CDR2 ANQGSEA. This CDR3 is built from 13 residues. V lost 0 bases, J lost 6 bases, and 11 bases lay in between.